This T cell receptor (beta chain) is from a study of beta chain features in type 1 diabetes listed by TCRdb under 2018. Notes on the research overall: Mean age, gender distribution, total cell number and subset yield did not differ between patients and healthy donors. Whereas all 30 or so donors provided naive and central memory subsets, regulatory and stem cell-like memory subsets were isolated from just 8 patients and roughly eight healthy donors. Across all samples, approximately 98,000,000 sorted cells were examined, and cell number per subset correlated strongly with RNA yield. The study compared TCRB repertoires of sorted circulating CD4+ T cell subsets between recently diagnosed type 1 diabetes patients and matched healthy donors.

A single peripheral blood draw of roughly 0.11 L on average was collected from each donor into heparinised tubes. A BD FACSAria II and a panel including CD45RO, CCR7, CD25, CD127, CD95 and CD27 were used to sort naive, central memory, regulatory and stem cell-like memory CD4+ T cells. A purity above 95% was achieved for all sorted populations. Right away, PBMCs were isolated by Lymphoprep density gradient centrifugation and were stained directly, with no culture step. So that batch effects would be minimized, each experiment stained and sorted samples in pairs, pairing one healthy donor with one patient. Worth noting for this clone: What antigen it recognizes has not been identified. One base away there is no much larger clone; base qualities are not given.

The entire isolated RNA was reverse transcribed using the High Capacity cDNA Reverse Transcription Kit, and thus expressed TCRB transcripts were sequenced. Deep immunoSEQ sequencing was applied to naive, central memory and regulatory T cell samples, giving an average of roughly 3.6 million total reads per sample. Sorted cells were lysed in RLT buffer, and RNA was extracted using DNase-treated RNeasy Micro or Mini kits according to cell number. To prevent cross-contamination, every cell subset was processed on its own, while patient and healthy donor samples were processed together. TCRB sequences were amplified from cDNA with the immunoSEQ multiplex PCR, producing 87-bp fragments spanning the CDR3 region. Sequencing of the amplicons was performed on the Illumina HiSeq platform. The study's own analysis went as follows. PCR bias was computationally corrected using synthetic template baselines, reads within Hamming distance 2 were collapsed, and singletons that could not be merged were discarded. Reads were aligned to IMGT to assign V, D and J genes, CDR3 length, and insertions or deletions at six rearrangement sites. Within each subset, clonotype counts were normalized to sorted cell number, after which true diversity and Gini coefficients were computed with the tcR R package. The overlap coefficient, calculated on TCRB nucleotide sequences, was used to quantify repertoire sharing. Out-of-frame TCRB sequences from naive cells were analyzed as a proxy for the pre-selection repertoire. The immuneACCESS repertoire file appears here via TCRdb, limited to in-frame rearrangements. These files lack a portion of the clones; in checked studies, under half of the deficit traces to unresolved V genes, and the cause of the others is not known. The D gene and trimming were derived from the DNA, and the V and J assignments and clone size from that table. Counted in this sample were hundreds of thousands of clones; 15% of them appeared once. The ten most abundant clones make up approximately 0.093% of the sample.

Broad study findings and their caveats: A moderate but significant shortening of TCRB CDR3 length was observed in type 1 diabetes patients in all four CD4+ subsets. At VDJ recombination sites, type 1 diabetes patients had fewer insertions and more deleted nucleotides, which implies abnormalities in thymic rearrangement. Naive, central memory and regulatory TCRB repertoires appeared to be more similar among patients than among healthy donors. Because cDNA was sequenced instead of genomic DNA, activated cells with high expression could be over-represented, although the groups did not differ in activation or CD3 levels. Shorter templates might be favored by PCR, yet because patient and control samples were amplified and corrected together, any such skew would affect both groups equally. Only small numbers of individuals were included in the HLA sub-analyses, which left unresolved whether HLA type had any influence on TCRB rearrangement.

Sequences were obtained from naive CD4+ T cells from blood. According to the study, the label for this sample's cell subset or site signals: true naive CD4+ T cells. The sequence came from a man aged 18 to 30 in good health.

The CDR3: CASSQGGYGYTF. Here is the DNA: TGTGCCAGCAGTCAGGGGGGCTATGGCTACACCTTC. The chain is made from TRBV27 and TRBJ1-2, with 7 bases aligning to TRBD1. According to the germline V gene (reference sequence), CDR1 reads MNHEY and CDR2 reads SMNVEV. The germline V and J ends show losses of 5 bases and 4 bases respectively, and no gene match explains 1 base of the junction. From the cysteine through the phenylalanine, the CDR3 covers 12 amino acids. Only the CDR3 part of the read is kept: 36 bases, read in frame from the first base.